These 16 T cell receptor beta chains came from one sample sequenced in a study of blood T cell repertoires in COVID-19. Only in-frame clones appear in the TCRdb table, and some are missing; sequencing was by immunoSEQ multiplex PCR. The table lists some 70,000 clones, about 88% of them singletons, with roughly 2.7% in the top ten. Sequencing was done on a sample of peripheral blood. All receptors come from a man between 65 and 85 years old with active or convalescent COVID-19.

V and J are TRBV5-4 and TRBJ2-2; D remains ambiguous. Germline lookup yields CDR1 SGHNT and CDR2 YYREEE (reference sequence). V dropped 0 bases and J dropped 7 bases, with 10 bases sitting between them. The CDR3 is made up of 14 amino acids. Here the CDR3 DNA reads TGTGCCAGCAGCTTGGAACTTGGTGGCGGGGAGCTGTTTTTT. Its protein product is CASSLELGGGELFF.

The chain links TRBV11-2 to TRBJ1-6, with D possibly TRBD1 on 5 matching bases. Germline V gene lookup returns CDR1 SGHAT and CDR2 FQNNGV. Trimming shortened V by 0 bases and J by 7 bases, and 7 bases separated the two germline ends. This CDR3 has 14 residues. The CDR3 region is CASSLETENSPLHF. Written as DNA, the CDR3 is TGTGCCAGCAGCTTAGAGACAGAGAATTCACCCCTCCACTTT.

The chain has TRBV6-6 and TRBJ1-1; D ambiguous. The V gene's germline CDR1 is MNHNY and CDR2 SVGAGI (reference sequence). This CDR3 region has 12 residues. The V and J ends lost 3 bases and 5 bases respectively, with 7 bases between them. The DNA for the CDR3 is TGTGCCAGCAGTTATGGAGGGACTGAAGCTTTCTTT. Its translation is CASSYGGTEAFF.

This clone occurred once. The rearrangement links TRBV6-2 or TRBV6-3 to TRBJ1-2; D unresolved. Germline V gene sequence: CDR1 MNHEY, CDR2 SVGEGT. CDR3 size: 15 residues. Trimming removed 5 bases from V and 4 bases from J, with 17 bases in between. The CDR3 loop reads CASSPNYNGGYGYTF. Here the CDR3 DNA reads TGTGCCAGCAGTCCCAACTATAACGGTGGCTATGGCTACACCTTC.

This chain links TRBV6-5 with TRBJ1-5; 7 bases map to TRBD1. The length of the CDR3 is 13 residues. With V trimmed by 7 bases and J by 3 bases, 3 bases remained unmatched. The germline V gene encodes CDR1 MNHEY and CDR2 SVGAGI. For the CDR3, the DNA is TGTGCCAGCAAAGGGACAGACAATCAGCCCCAGCATTTT. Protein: CASKGTDNQPQHF.

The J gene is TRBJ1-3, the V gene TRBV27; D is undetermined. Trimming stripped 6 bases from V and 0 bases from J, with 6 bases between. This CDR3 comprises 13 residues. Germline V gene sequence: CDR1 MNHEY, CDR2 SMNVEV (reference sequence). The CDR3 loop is CASSRLSGNTIYF. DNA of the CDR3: TGTGCCAGCAGCAGGCTCTCTGGAAACACCATATATTTT.

The CDR3 is CAWSVPGEETQYF. CDR3 DNA: TGTGCCTGGAGTGTGCCGGGGGAAGAGACCCAGTACTTC. The gene calls are TRBV30 and TRBJ2-5, with D possibly TRBD2 on 6 matching bases. The CDR3 loop spans 13 amino acids. Germline CDR1 reads GTSNPN; CDR2 reads SVGIG (reference sequence). V was pared by 0 bases and J by 3 bases, with 8 bases between. Variable domain in full (rest from reference TRBV30 and TRBJ2-5): SQTIHQWPATLVQPVGSPLSLECTVEGTSNPNLYWYRQAAGRGLQLLFYSVGIGQISSEVPQNLSASRPQDRQFILSSKKLLLSDSGFYLCAWSVPGEETQYFGPGTRLLVL.

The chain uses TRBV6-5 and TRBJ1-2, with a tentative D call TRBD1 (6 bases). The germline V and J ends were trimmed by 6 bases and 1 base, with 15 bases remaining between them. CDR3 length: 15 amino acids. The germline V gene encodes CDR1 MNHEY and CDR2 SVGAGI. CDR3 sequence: CASSERTVLNYGYTF. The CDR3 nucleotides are TGTGCCAGCAGCGAGCGGACAGTCCTTAACTATGGCTACACCTTC.

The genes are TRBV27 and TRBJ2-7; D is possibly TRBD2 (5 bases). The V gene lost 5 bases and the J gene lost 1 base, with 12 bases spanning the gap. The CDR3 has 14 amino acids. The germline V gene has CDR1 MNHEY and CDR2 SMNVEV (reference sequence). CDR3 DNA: TGTGCCAGCAGTGGGAGCCGGCTATCCTACGAGCAGTACTTC. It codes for CASSGSRLSYEQYF.

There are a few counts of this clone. In nucleotides, the CDR3 is TGTGCCAGCAGACCCGGACAGGGACGGATCTACGAGCAGTACTTC. Translated, it gives CASRPGQGRIYEQYF. J is TRBJ2-7 and V is TRBV6-6; TRBD1 aligns across 8 bases. Germline V lookup: CDR1 MNHNY, CDR2 SVGAGI (reference sequence). The CDR3 covers 15 residues. Trimming took 6 bases from V and 3 from J; bases not matched to a gene: 10.

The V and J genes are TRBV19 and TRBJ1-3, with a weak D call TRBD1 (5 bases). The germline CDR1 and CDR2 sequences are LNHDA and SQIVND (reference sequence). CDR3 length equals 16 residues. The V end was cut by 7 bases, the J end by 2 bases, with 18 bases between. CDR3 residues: CASTQTGRETGNTIYF. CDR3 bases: TGTGCCAGTACCCAAACAGGAAGGGAAACTGGAAACACCATATATTTT.

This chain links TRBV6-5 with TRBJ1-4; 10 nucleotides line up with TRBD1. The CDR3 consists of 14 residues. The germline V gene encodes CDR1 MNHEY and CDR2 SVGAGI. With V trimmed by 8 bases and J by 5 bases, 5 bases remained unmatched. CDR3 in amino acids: CASCRDRGNEKLFF. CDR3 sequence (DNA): TGTGCCAGCTGCCGGGACAGGGGAAATGAAAAACTGTTTTTT.

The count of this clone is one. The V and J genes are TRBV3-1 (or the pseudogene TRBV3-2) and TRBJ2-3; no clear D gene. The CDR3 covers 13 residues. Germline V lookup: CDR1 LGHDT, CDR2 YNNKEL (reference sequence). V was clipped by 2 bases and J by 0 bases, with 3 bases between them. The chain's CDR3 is CASSQTSTDTQYF. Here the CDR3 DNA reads TGTGCCAGCAGCCAAACTAGCACAGATACGCAGTATTTT.

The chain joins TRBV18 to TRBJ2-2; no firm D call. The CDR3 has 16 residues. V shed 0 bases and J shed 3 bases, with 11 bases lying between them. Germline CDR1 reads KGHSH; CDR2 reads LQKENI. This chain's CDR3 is CASSPPGWPDTGELFF. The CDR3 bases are TGTGCCAGCTCACCACCCGGGTGGCCGGACACCGGGGAGCTGTTTTTT.

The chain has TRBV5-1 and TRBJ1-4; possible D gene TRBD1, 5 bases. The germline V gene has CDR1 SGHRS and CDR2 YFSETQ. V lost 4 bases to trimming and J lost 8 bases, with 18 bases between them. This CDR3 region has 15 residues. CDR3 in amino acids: CASSATGTLREKLFF. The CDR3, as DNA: TGCGCCAGCAGCGCGACCGGGACTCTGAGGGAAAAACTGTTTTTT.

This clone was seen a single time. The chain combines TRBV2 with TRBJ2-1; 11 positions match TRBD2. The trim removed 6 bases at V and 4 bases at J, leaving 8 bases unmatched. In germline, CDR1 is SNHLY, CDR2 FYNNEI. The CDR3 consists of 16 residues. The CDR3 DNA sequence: TGTGCCAGCAGCCCCCTAGCGGGGGGCTTTTACAATGAGCAGTTCTTC. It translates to CASSPLAGGFYNEQFF.